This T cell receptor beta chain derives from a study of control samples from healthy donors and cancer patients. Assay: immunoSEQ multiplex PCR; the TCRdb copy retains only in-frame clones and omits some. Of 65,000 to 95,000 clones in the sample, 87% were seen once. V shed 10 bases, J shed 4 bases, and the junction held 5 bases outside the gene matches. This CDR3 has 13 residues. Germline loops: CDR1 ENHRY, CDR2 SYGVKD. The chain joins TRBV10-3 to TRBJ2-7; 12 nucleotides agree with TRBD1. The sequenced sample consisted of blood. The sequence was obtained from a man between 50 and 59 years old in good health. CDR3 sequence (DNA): TGTGCCACCTTGGGACAGGGGGCTTACGAGCAGTACTTC. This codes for CATLGQGAYEQYF.